Each of the 17 T cell receptor beta chains below was sequenced from the same sample in a study of blood T cell repertoires in COVID-19 (TCRdb year 2020). Libraries were built with the immunoSEQ multiplex PCR assay. TCRdb stores this immuneACCESS table with in-frame sequences only. Part of the clones is absent; in the studies checked, under half of the shortfall reflects unresolved V genes, and no reason is known for the rest. For this sample there are 84,000 or so clones; around four fifths appear just once. About 20% of the sample goes to the ten largest clones. The source material was peripheral blood. The source is a man older than 75 with active or convalescent COVID-19.

The chain carries TRBV11-3 and TRBJ2-1, with a tentative D call TRBD2 (5 bases). Per germline, CDR1 SGHNT and CDR2 YENEEA. V lost 1 base and J lost 0, with 10 bases in between. CDR3 size: 16 residues. The CDR3 DNA is TGTGCCAGCAGCTTAGGAGCGGCCAGCTCCTACAATGAGCAGTTCTTC. Its translation: CASSLGAASSYNEQFF.

This chain joins TRBV2 and TRBJ2-2, with D perhaps TRBD1 (5 bases). The V and J ends lost 4 bases and 6 bases respectively, with 15 bases between them. This CDR3 spans 15 amino acids. The V gene's germline CDR1 is SNHLY and CDR2 FYNNEI. For the CDR3, the DNA is TGTGCCAGCAGTGGGACACTCCGAGGAGCCGGGGAGCTGTTTTTT. Protein product: CASSGTLRGAGELFF.

This chain joins TRBV7-9 and TRBJ2-7; 7 positions agree with TRBD2. CDR1 is SEHNR and CDR2 is FQNEAQ in the germline V gene (reference sequence). Unmatched junction bases numbered 7, after V lost 5 bases and J lost 6 bases. This CDR3 has 13 amino acids. The CDR3 loop is CASSAPGGVEQYV. In DNA form, the CDR3 reads TGTGCCAGCAGCGCGCCTGGGGGGGTCGAGCAGTACGTC.

The count of this clone is one. For the CDR3, the DNA is TGTGCCAGCAGCCGCGGGACGGACAATCAGCCCCAGCATTTT. Translation: CASSRGTDNQPQHF. The V and J genes are TRBV9 and TRBJ1-5, with D possibly matching TRBD1 (5 bases). Between the trimmed V and J ends, which lost 4 bases and 3 bases, there was a span of 11 bases. Germline V lookup: CDR1 SGDLS, CDR2 YYNGEE. The length of the CDR3 is 14 residues.

This clone was counted a single time. The genes are TRBV2 and TRBJ1-6; tentatively, D is TRBD1 (5 bases). Germline CDR1 reads SNHLY; CDR2 reads FYNNEI. The CDR3 spans 15 residues. Trimming pared 6 bases from V and 8 bases from J, leaving 17 bases between. CDR3 residues: CASRAPRQGDSPLHF. In nucleotides, the CDR3 is TGTGCCAGCAGGGCCCCTAGGCAGGGCGATTCACCCCTCCACTTT.

This clone was seen only a few times. The chain joins TRBV6-6 to TRBJ1-5, with TRBD1 matching over 10 bases. The ends lost 6 bases at V and 0 bases at J; junction bases unmatched: 8. The germline gives CDR1 MNHNY, CDR2 SVGAGI (reference sequence). This CDR3 has 17 residues. The CDR3 DNA follows: TGTGCCAGCAGACGAGGACAGGGGGTTTATAGCAATCAGCCCCAGCATTTT. Translating gives CASRRGQGVYSNQPQHF.

The genes are TRBV9 and TRBJ2-1, with 8 bases aligning to TRBD2. V lost 4 bases and J lost 10; bases outside the gene matches: 10. CDR1 is SGDLS and CDR2 is YYNGEE in the germline V gene. The length of the CDR3 is 14 residues. CDR3 nucleotide sequence: TGTGCCAGCAGCCCACGGACTAGCAGGGAAGAGCAGTTCTTC. Translating it yields CASSPRTSREEQFF.

CDR3 residues: CASSTAGNTIYF. CDR3 bases: TGTGCCAGCAGTACTGCTGGAAACACCATATATTTT. This chain uses TRBV6-5 with TRBJ1-3; D call uncertain. Germline V gene data show CDR1 as MNHEY and CDR2 as SVGAGI. The CDR3 runs to 12 residues. The V gene lost 5 bases and the J gene lost 2 bases, with 4 bases spanning the gap.

The V call is TRBV5-1, the J call TRBJ2-1; D is unresolved. V lost 0 bases, J lost 0 bases, and 7 bases lay in between. CDR3 length: 15 residues. The germline V gene has CDR1 SGHRS and CDR2 YFSETQ. The CDR3 sequence is CASSLVAASYNEQFF. In nucleotides, the CDR3 is TGCGCCAGCAGCTTGGTGGCGGCCTCCTACAATGAGCAGTTCTTC.

The V call is TRBV3-1 (or the pseudogene TRBV3-2), the J call TRBJ2-6, with no clear D. The CDR3 has 14 residues. V lost 5 bases, J lost 0 bases, and 5 bases lay in between. Germline V lookup: CDR1 LGHDT, CDR2 YNNKEL (reference sequence). CDR3 coding DNA: TGTGCCAGCAGCTCGAGCTCTGGGGCCAACGTCCTGACTTTC. This codes for CASSSSSGANVLTF.

This sequence joins TRBV24-1 and TRBJ2-1; 11 bases align to TRBD1. Trimming removed 0 bases from V and 7 bases from J; junction bases left unmatched: 4. Germline V gene sequence: CDR1 KGHDR, CDR2 SFDVKD. This CDR3 has 16 residues. The CDR3 DNA reads as TGTGCCACCAGTGATTTGGGGACAGGGGGTTGGAATGAGCAGTTCTTC. Its translation: CATSDLGTGGWNEQFF.

The V gene is TRBV11-2, the J gene TRBJ2-3; TRBD1 agrees at 11 bases. J lost 6 bases, V lost 3 bases, and 2 bases had no gene match. The CDR3 sequence is 14 residues long. Germline CDR1 and CDR2: SGHAT and FQNNGV. The CDR3 DNA reads TGTGCCAGCAGCTTCCGGGACAGGGGGGATACGCAGTATTTT. It translates to CASSFRDRGDTQYF. The full variable domain, rest sourced from reference TRBV11-2 and TRBJ2-3, is EAGVAQSPRYKIIEKRQSVAFWCNPISGHATLYWYQQILGQGPKLLIQFQNNGVVDDSQLPKDRFSAERLKGVDSTLKIQPAKLEDSAVYLCASSFRDRGDTQYFGPGTRLTVL.

The chain carries TRBV5-3 and TRBJ2-1; 8 bases map to TRBD2. TRBV5-3 has ORF status, its function being uncertain. The ends lost 5 bases at V and 0 bases at J; junction bases unmatched: 4. The CDR3 totals 15 residues. The CDR3 loop reads CARRRGAFSYNEQFF. In nucleotides, the CDR3 is TGTGCCAGAAGGCGGGGGGCCTTCTCCTACAATGAGCAGTTCTTC.

The CDR3 coding sequence is TGTGCCAGCAGGACAGGGGGCAATCAGCCCCAGCATTTT. Translation gives CASRTGGNQPQHF. V and J are TRBV2 and TRBJ1-5; TRBD1 matches at 8 bases. The CDR3 length is 13 residues. V lost 6 bases and J lost 2; bases outside the gene matches: 0. The V gene's germline CDR1 is SNHLY and CDR2 FYNNEI.

The chain carries TRBV2 and TRBJ1-1; no definite D call. V was trimmed by 5 bases and J by 1 base, leaving 11 bases between them. Germline-derived CDR1 and CDR2 are SNHLY and FYNNEI. The CDR3 covers 14 residues. The CDR3 nucleotides are TGTGCCAGCAGTCCTCCGACTCCGAACACTGAAGCTTTCTTT. Its protein product is CASSPPTPNTEAFF.

This clone was seen a few times. The chain carries TRBV5-4 and TRBJ2-1; TRBD2 might be the D (6 bases). Germline V gene lookup returns CDR1 SGHNT and CDR2 YYREEE (reference sequence). The germline V and J ends were trimmed by 4 bases and 1 base, with 15 bases remaining between them. The CDR3 length is 16 residues. CDR3 DNA sequence: TGTGCCAGCAGCCCCGCGGTAGCGGCTTCCTACAATGAGCAGTTCTTC. It encodes CASSPAVAASYNEQFF.

J is TRBJ1-4 and V is TRBV2; D is perhaps TRBD1 (5 bases). Germline V gene sequence: CDR1 SNHLY, CDR2 FYNNEI. The V end lost 2 bases, the J end lost 8 bases, and 12 bases lay between the germline ends. CDR3 length: 14 amino acids. CDR3 in amino acids: CASSEQGGGEKLFF. The DNA of the CDR3 is TGTGCCAGCAGTGAACAGGGTGGAGGGGAAAAACTGTTTTTT. Using reference TRBV2 and TRBJ1-4 for the parts outside the CDR3, the full variable domain is EPEVTQTPSHQVTQMGQEVILRCVPISNHLYFYWYRQILGQKVEFLVSFYNNEISEKSEIFDDQFSVERPDGSNFTLKIRSTKLEDSAMYFCASSEQGGGEKLFFGSGTQLSVL.